Below are 7 T cell receptor beta chains sequenced from a single sample in a study of blood T cell repertoires in COVID-19 (TCRdb year 2020). The library was made by the immunoSEQ multiplex PCR assay. TCRdb took over this immuneACCESS table, retaining in-frame rearrangements with V and J assigned. Such tables are incomplete; in checked studies, under half of the missing clones stem from an unresolved V gene, and the remainder is unexplained. This sample is represented by approximately 70,000 clones; 60% to 75% of them were singletons. 35% of the sample is held by the ten biggest clonotypes. Sequenced input: peripheral blood. The receptors shown here come from a woman aged 70-85 years with acute or convalescent COVID-19.

The chain couples TRBV6-2 or TRBV6-3 to TRBJ1-5, with 11 positions matching TRBD1. J was trimmed by 7 bases and V by 4 bases; bases with no gene match: 6. In germline, CDR1 is MNHEY, CDR2 SVGEGT. The CDR3 contains 15 residues. CDR3 amino acids: CASSFPGTGGQPQHF. CDR3 in DNA: TGTGCCAGCAGTTTCCCCGGGACAGGGGGGCAGCCCCAGCATTTT.

The V call is TRBV29-1, the J call TRBJ1-4; D gene ambiguous. Per the germline V gene, CDR1 is SQVTM and CDR2 is ANQGSEA. The CDR3 contains 12 residues. V lost 1 base and J lost 7, with 7 bases in between. In DNA form, the CDR3 reads TGCAGCGTTGAAGTCCCGGGTGAAAAACTGTTTTTT. It specifies CSVEVPGEKLFF. The variable domain in full, completed from reference TRBV29-1 and TRBJ1-4, reads SAVISQKPSRDICQRGTSLTIQCQVDSQVTMMFWYRQQPGQSLTLIATANQGSEATYESGFVIDKFPISRPNLTFSTLTVSNMSPEDSSIYLCSVEVPGEKLFFGSGTQLSVL.

V gene TRBV9 combines with J gene TRBJ1-2, with unresolved D. This CDR3 has 16 amino acids. Trimming shortened V by 3 bases and J by 4 bases, and 19 bases separated the two germline ends. Per the germline V gene, CDR1 is SGDLS and CDR2 is YYNGEE. DNA of the CDR3: TGTGCCAGCAGCGATGTAATTGGCACCCGTTTCTATGGCTACACCTTC. Its protein product is CASSDVIGTRFYGYTF.

The chain joins TRBV9 to TRBJ1-4, with TRBD1 identical over 7 bases. J gave up 5 bases and V 3 bases, and 4 bases lay outside the gene matches. Germline values: CDR1 SGDLS, CDR2 YYNGEE. The CDR3 is made up of 14 amino acids. The CDR3 loop reads CASSASGGNEKLFF. CDR3 bases: TGTGCCAGCAGCGCCTCAGGGGGGAATGAAAAACTGTTTTTT.

The chain combines TRBV25-1 with TRBJ2-5; no reliable D call. The CDR3 sequence is 13 residues long. Trimming cost V 3 bases and J 7 bases, with 12 bases left between them. The germline V gene encodes CDR1 MGHDK and CDR2 SYGVNS. The CDR3 region is CASSEAASGTQYF. The CDR3 bases are TGTGCCAGCAGTGAGGCAGCCTCGGGGACCCAGTACTTC.

This chain uses TRBV11-2 with TRBJ1-1, with 7 bases that match TRBD1. J was trimmed by 1 base and V by 5 bases; bases with no gene match: 4. This CDR3 spans 14 amino acids. CDR1 SGHAT and CDR2 FQNNGV come from the germline V gene. CDR3 coding DNA: TGTGCCAGCAGCACACAGGGGAGGAACACTGAAGCTTTCTTT. This codes for CASSTQGRNTEAFF.

The chain uses TRBV7-9 and TRBJ1-5, with a weak D call TRBD1 (5 bases). CDR1 is SEHNR and CDR2 is FQNEAQ in the germline V gene (reference sequence). The CDR3 loop spans 14 amino acids. The V gene lost 5 bases and the J gene lost 3 bases, with 11 bases spanning the gap. In DNA form, the CDR3 reads TGTGCCAGCAGCCCCGACAGTCTCAATCAGCCCCAGCATTTT. It codes for CASSPDSLNQPQHF.